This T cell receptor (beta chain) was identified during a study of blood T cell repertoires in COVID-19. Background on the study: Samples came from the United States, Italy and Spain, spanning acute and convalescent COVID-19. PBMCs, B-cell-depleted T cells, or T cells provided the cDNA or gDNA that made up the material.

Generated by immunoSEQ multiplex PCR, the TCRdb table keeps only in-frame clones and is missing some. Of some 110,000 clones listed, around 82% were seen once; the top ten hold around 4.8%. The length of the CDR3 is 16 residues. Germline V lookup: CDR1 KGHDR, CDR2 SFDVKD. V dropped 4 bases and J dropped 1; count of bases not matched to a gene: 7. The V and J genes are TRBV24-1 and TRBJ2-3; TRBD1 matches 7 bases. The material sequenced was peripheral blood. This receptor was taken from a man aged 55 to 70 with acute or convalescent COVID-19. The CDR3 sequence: CATSDSQGQRTDTQYF. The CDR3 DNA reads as TGTGCCACCAGTGACTCTCAGGGACAGCGCACAGATACGCAGTATTTT.